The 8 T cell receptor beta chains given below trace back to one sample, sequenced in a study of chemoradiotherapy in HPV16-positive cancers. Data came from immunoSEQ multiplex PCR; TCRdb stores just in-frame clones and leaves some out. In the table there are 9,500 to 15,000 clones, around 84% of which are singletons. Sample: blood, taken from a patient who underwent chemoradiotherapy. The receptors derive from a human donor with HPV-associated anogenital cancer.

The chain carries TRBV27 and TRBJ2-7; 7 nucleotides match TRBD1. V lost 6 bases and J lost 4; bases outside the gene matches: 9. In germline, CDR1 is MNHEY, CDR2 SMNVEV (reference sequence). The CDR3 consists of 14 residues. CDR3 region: CASSLRDSDYEQYF. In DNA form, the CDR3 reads TGTGCCAGCAGCCTCCGGGACAGTGATTACGAGCAGTACTTC.

As DNA, the CDR3 is TGTGCCAGCAGCTTGGCTAGCGGGGGGGCTGAGACCCAGTACTTC. As protein: CASSLASGGAETQYF. The genes are TRBV5-6 and TRBJ2-5, with TRBD2 matching 12 bases. The junction had 2 bases not matched to a gene; V was cut back by 0 bases and J by 5 bases. This CDR3 is 15 amino acids long. Germline lookup yields CDR1 SGHDT and CDR2 YYEEEE.

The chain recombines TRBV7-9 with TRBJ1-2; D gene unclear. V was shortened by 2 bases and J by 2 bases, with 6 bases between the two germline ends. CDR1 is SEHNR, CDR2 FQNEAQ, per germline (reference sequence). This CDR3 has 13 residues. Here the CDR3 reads CASSLRENYGYTF. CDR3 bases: TGTGCCAGCAGCTTAAGAGAAAACTATGGCTACACCTTC.

The CDR3 DNA reads as TGCGCCAGCAGCCACAGACAGGCTTACAATGAGCAGTTCTTC. This sequence encodes CASSHRQAYNEQFF. The chain employs TRBV5-1 and TRBJ2-1; perhaps TRBD1 as D (6 bases). V was shortened by 4 bases and J by 4 bases, with 12 bases between the two germline ends. Germline-derived CDR1 and CDR2 are SGHRS and YFSETQ. This CDR3 has 14 residues.

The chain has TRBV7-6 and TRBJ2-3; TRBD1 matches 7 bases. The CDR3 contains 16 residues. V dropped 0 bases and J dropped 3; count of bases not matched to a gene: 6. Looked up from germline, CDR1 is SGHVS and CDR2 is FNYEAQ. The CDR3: CASSLATGFITDTQYF. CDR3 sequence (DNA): TGTGCCAGCAGCTTAGCGACAGGGTTCATAACAGATACGCAGTATTTT.

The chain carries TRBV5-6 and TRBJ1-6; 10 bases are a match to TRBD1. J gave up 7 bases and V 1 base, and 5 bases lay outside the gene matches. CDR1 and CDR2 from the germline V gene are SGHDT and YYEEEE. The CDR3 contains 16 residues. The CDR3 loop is CASSLLRTGGNSPLHF. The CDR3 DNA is TGTGCCAGCAGCTTGCTTCGGACAGGGGGAAATTCACCCCTCCACTTT.

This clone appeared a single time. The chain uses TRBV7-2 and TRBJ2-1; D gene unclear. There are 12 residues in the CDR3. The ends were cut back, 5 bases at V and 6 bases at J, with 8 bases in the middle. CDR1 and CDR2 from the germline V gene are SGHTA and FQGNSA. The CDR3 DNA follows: TGTGCCAGCAGCCAAACTGCCAATGAGCAGTTCTTC. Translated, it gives CASSQTANEQFF.

CDR3 in DNA: TGTGCCAGCAGTGAAGCGCAGAGGGGACAGCCCCAGCATTTT. Amino acids: CASSEAQRGQPQHF. The V gene is TRBV6-1, the J gene TRBJ1-5; possible D gene TRBD1, 5 bases. With 0 bases removed from V and 7 bases from J, the gap between germline ends came to 10 bases. The germline V gene encodes CDR1 MNHNS and CDR2 SASEGT. CDR3 length equals 14 residues.